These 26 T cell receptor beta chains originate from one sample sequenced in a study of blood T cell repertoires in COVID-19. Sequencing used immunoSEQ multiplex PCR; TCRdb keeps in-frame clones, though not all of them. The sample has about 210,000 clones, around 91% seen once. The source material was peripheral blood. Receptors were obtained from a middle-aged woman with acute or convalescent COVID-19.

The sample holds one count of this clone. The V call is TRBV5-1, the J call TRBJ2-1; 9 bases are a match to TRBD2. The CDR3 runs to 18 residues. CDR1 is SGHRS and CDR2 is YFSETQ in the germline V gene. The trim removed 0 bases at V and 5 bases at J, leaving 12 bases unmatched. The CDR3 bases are TGCGCCAGCAGCTTGGTTCTCGGGCTAGCGGGGACCAACAATGAGCAGTTCTTC. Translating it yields CASSLVLGLAGTNNEQFF.

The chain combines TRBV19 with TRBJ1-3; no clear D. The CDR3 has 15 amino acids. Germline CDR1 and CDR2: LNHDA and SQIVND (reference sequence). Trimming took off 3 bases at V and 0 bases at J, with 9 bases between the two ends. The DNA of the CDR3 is TGTGCCAGTAGTATTAAACAGTACTCTGGAAACACCATATATTTT. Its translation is CASSIKQYSGNTIYF.

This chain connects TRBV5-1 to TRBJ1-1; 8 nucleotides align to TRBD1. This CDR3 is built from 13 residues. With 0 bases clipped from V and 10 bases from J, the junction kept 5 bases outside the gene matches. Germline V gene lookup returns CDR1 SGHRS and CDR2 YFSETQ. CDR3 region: CASSLGTGKGAFF. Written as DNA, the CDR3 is TGCGCCAGCAGCTTGGGGACAGGGAAGGGAGCTTTCTTT.

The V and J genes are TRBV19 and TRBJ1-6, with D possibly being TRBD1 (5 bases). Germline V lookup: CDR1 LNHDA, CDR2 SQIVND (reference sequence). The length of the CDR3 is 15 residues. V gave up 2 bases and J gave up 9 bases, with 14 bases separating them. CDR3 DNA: TGTGCCAGTAGTATAAATTGGCAGGGAGGTTCACCCCTCCACTTT. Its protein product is CASSINWQGGSPLHF.

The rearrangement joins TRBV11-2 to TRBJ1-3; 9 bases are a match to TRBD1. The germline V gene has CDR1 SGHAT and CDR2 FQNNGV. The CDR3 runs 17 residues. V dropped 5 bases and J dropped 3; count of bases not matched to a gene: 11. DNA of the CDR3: TGTGCCAGCAGCGTACAGGGGGCGCGTTTTGGTGGAAACACCATATATTTT. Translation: CASSVQGARFGGNTIYF.

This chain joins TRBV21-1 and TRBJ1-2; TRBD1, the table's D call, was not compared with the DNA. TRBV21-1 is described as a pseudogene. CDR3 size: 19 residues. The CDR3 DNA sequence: TGTGCCAGCAGCTCCCCTACTCGACAGGGGAAGGCTACTAACTATGGCTACACCTTC. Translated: CASSSPTRQGKATNYGYTF.

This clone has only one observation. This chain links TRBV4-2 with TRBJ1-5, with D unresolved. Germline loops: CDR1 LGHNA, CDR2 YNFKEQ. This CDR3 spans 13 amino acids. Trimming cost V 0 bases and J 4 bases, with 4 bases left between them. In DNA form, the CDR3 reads TGTGCCAGCAGCCAAGAGGAGAATCAGCCCCAGCATTTT. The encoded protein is CASSQEENQPQHF.

The CDR3 here is CATSVSGPTGELFF. The CDR3 coding sequence is TGTGCCACCAGTGTTAGCGGACCCACCGGGGAGCTGTTTTTT. This rearrangement joins TRBV24-1 to TRBJ2-2, with D perhaps matching TRBD2 (6 bases). The germline V gene encodes CDR1 KGHDR and CDR2 SFDVKD. The CDR3 is 14 amino acids. Trimming removed 5 bases at V and 4 bases at J, with 10 bases between.

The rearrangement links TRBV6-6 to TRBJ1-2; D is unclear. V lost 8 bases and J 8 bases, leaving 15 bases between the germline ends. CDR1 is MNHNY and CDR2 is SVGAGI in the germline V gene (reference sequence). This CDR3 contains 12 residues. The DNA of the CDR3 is TGTGCCAGCTCCCGCGAGTTCGTGGGCTACACCTTC. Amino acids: CASSREFVGYTF.

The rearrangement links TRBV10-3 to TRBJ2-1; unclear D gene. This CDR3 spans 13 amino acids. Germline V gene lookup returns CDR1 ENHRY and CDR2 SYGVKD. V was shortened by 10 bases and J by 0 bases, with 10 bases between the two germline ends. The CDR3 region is CASEDSSYNEQFF. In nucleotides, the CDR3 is TGTGCCAGTGAAGATAGCTCCTACAATGAGCAGTTCTTC.

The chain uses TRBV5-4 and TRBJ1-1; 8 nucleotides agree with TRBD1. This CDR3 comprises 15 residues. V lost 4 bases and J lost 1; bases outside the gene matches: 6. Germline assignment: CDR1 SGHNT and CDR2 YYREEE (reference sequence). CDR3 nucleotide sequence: TGTGCCAGCAGCCTTGAGGGGACAGGGAACACTGAAGCTTTCTTT. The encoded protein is CASSLEGTGNTEAFF.

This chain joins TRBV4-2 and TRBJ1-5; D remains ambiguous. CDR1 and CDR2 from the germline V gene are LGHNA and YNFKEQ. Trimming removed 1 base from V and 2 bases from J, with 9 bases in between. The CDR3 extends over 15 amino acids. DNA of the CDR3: TGTGCCAGCAGCCAAGGACAATTGGGCAATCAGCCCCAGCATTTT. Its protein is CASSQGQLGNQPQHF.

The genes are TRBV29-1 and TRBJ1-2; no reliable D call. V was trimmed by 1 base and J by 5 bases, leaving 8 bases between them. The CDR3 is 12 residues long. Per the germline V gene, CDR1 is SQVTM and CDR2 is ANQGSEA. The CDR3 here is CSVEGNSYGYTF. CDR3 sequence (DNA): TGCAGCGTTGAAGGGAACAGTTATGGCTACACCTTC. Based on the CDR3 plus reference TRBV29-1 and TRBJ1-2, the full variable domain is SAVISQKPSRDICQRGTSLTIQCQVDSQVTMMFWYRQQPGQSLTLIATANQGSEATYESGFVIDKFPISRPNLTFSTLTVSNMSPEDSSIYLCSVEGNSYGYTFGSGTRLTVV.

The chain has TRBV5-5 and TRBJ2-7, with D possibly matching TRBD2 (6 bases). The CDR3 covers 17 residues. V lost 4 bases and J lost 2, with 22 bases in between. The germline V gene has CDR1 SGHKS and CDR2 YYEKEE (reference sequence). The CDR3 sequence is CASSREGGGAAAYEQYV. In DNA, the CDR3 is TGTGCCAGCAGCCGAGAGGGTGGAGGGGCCGCCGCCTACGAGCAGTACGTC.

CDR3 bases: TGTGCCAGCAGTCCACTCCGACAAGAGACCCAGTACTTC. Translation: CASSPLRQETQYF. V usage is TRBV12-3 or TRBV12-4 and J usage is TRBJ2-5; D is ambiguous. The length of the CDR3 is 13 residues. V shed 5 bases and J shed 2 bases, with 9 bases lying between them.

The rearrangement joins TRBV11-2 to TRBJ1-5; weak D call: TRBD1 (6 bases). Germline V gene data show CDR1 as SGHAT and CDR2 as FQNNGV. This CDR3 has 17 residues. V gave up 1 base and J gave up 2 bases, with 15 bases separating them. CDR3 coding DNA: TGTGCCAGCAGCTTAGGGTTGTTGGCAGGGGGCAATCAGCCCCAGCATTTT. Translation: CASSLGLLAGGNQPQHF. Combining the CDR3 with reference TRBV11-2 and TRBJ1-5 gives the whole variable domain EAGVAQSPRYKIIEKRQSVAFWCNPISGHATLYWYQQILGQGPKLLIQFQNNGVVDDSQLPKDRFSAERLKGVDSTLKIQPAKLEDSAVYLCASSLGLLAGGNQPQHFGDGTRLSIL.

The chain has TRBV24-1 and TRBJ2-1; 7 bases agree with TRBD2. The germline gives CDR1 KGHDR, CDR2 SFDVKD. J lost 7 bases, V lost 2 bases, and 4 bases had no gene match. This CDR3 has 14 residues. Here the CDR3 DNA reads TGTGCCACCAGTGATTCACGGGGAGGGAATGAGCAGTTCTTC. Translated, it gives CATSDSRGGNEQFF.

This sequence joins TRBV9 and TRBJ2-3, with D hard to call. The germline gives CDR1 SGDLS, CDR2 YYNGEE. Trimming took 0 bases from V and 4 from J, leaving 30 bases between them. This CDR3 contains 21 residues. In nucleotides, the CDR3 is TGTGCCAGCAGCGTAGGATCCCCCTCTAGTGCGTACCTCCCTCGGGCAGATACGCAGTATTTT. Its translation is CASSVGSPSSAYLPRADTQYF.

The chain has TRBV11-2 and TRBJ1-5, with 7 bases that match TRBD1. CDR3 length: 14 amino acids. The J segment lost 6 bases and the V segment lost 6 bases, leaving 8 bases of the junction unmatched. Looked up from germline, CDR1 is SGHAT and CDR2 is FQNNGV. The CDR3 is CASSPPGQSQPQHF. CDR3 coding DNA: TGTGCCAGCAGTCCCCCGGGACAGAGTCAGCCCCAGCATTTT.

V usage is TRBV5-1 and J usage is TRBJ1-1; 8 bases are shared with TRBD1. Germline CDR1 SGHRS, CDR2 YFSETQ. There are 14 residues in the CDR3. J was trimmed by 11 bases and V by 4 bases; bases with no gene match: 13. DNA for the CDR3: TGCGCCAGCAGCACCGATGGGACAGGCCCAAGGGCTTTCTTT. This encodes CASSTDGTGPRAFF.

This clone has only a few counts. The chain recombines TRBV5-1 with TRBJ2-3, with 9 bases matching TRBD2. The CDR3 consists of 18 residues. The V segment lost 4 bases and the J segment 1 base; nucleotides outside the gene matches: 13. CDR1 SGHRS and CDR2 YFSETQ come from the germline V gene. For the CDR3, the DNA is TGCGCCAGCAGCCCCCCACTAGCGGGCCTGAGGGGCACAGATACGCAGTATTTT. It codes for CASSPPLAGLRGTDTQYF.

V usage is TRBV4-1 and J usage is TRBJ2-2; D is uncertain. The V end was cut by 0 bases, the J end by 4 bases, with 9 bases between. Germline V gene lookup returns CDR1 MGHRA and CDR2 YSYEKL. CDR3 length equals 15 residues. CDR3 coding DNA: TGCGCCAGCAGCCAAGAGGCAGGAATCACCGGGGAGCTGTTTTTT. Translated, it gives CASSQEAGITGELFF.

The DNA for the CDR3 is TGTGCCAGCAGTTGGGACAGGGTCTCTGGAAACACCATATATTTT. The encoded protein is CASSWDRVSGNTIYF. The gene calls are TRBV6-5 and TRBJ1-3; 9 bases fit TRBD1. The CDR3 totals 15 residues. Trimming at V came to 4 bases and at J to 0 bases, leaving 1 base not matched to a gene. Looked up from germline, CDR1 is MNHEY and CDR2 is SVGAGI.

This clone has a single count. DNA of the CDR3: TGTGCCAGCAGCTTAGATTCAGGCCCGAATGAAAAACTGTTTTTT. Protein: CASSLDSGPNEKLFF. This sequence joins TRBV11-2 and TRBJ1-4; no clear D gene. V shed 0 bases and J shed 5 bases, with 10 bases lying between them. Germline V gene sequence: CDR1 SGHAT, CDR2 FQNNGV. This CDR3 region has 15 residues.

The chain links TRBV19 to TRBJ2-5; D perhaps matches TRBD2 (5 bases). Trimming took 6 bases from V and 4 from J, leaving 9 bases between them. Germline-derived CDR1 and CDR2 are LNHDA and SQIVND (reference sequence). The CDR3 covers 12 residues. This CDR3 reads CASSPAGETQYF. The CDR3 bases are TGTGCCAGTAGCCCCGCGGGAGAGACCCAGTACTTC.

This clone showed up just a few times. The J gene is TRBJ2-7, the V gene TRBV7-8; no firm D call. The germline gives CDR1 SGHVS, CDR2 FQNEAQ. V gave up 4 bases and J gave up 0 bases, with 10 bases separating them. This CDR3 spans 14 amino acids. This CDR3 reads CASSSSPGSYEQYV. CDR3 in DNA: TGTGCCAGCAGCTCCTCTCCAGGCTCCTACGAGCAGTACGTC.